This T cell receptor (beta chain) was sequenced for a study of OX40 agonist ivuxolimab in advanced cancers. Study-wide results and limits: Expanded clones were, on average, more numerous in CD8+ T cells than in CD4+.

TCRdb's table, derived via immunoSEQ multiplex PCR, lists solely in-frame clones and lacks some. The sample has tens of thousands of clones, around four fifths seen once; the top ten hold approximately 30%. CDR1 and CDR2 (germline): LNHNV, YYDKDF (reference sequence). Counting both end residues, the CDR3 totals 14 amino acids. Of note for this clone: Its antigen is not known. No conserved phenylalanine or tryptophan is present at the end of the CDR3, so a read error is the likely explanation. It is unclear where the CDR3 begins or ends on the DNA, so no DNA is shown, and the CDR3 is as TCRdb lists it.

This receptor was obtained from an adult with an advanced solid tumor such as melanoma, head and neck, liver or kidney cancer. The material sequenced was CD4+ or CD8+ T cells sorted from blood, taken in a trial of the OX40 agonist ivuxolimab. V is TRBV15 and J is TRBJ1-1; the table assigns TRBD1, which was not confirmed against the DNA. This chain's CDR3 is CATPDTPLRDKTAL.